This TCR beta chain was identified during a study of regulatory T cells in long-lasting Graves disease. Relying on iRepertoire HTBI primers and Arm-PCR of CDR3 regions, the team built TCR beta libraries. One entry per CDR3 protein results from TCRdb running MiXCR on the multiplex PCR reads. This sample has around 450,000 distinct CDR3 sequences; about 15% occur once, and the top ten carry about 7.6%. This clonotype was counted a few times. This may stem from a read error, because a much larger clone lies one nucleotide away. J gave up 4 bases and V 5 bases, and 11 bases lay outside the gene matches. The CDR3 has 16 amino acids. CDR1 is PRHDT and CDR2 is FYEKMQ in the germline V gene (reference sequence). Time point reported: newly diagnosed GD, antithyroid drugs for less than 3 months. PBMC RNA was the source of the TCR library. These same records also appear under a second study, on T cells in Graves' hyperthyroidism and ophthalmopathy.

Sequenced here: peripheral blood mononuclear cells (PBMCs), sampled at new diagnosis, from a patient treated with antithyroid drugs. The TCR originated in a woman in her 40s with Graves disease. The chain is built from TRBV13 and TRBJ1-1; TRBD1 agrees at 9 bases. CDR3 DNA: TGTGCCAGCAGCCCGTATTACAGGGGGCGAGGCACTGAAGCTTTCTTT. Translating gives CASSPYYRGRGTEAFF.